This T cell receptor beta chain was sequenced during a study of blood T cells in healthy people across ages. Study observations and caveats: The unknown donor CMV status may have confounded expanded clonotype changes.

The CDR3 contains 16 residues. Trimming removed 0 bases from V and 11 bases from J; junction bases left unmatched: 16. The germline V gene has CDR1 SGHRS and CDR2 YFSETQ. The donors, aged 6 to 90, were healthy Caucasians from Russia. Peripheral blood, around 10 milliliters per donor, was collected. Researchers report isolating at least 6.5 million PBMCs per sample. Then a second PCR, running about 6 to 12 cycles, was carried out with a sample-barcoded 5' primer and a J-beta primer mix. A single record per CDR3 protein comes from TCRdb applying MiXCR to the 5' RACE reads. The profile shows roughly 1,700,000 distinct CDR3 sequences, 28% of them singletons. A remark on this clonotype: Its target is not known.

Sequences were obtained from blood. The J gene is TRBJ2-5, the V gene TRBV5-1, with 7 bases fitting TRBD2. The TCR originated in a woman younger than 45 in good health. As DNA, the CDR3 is TGCGCCAGCAGCTTGGACGTGGGAGGGTCCTCGGATGAGCAGTACTTC. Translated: CASSLDVGGSSDEQYF.